Below are 23 T cell receptor beta chains sequenced from a single sample in a study of Ad26.COV2.S vaccination and SARS-CoV-2 variants. The treatment denotes: around 19 received Ad26.COV2.S at low or high dose, single or two shots; about 5 received placebo; per-sample allocation not given. Specimen acquisition occurred on day 63 following the initial vaccine or placebo injection. Generated by immunoSEQ multiplex PCR, the TCRdb table keeps only in-frame clones and is missing some. The data contain about 680,000 clones, about 90% of them singletons. The specimen comprised peripheral blood, sampled in a trial of Ad26.COV2.S vaccine versus placebo. The receptors come from a person between 18 and 59 years old who received the Ad26.COV2.S COVID-19 vaccine or a placebo.

The V and J genes are TRBV18 and TRBJ2-2, with 8 bases that match TRBD1. There are 15 residues in the CDR3. Germline CDR1 and CDR2: KGHSH and LQKENI. The V gene end was trimmed by 4 bases and the J gene end by 2 bases; junction bases not matched to a gene: 3. The CDR3 loop reads CASSRGQGNTGELFF. CDR3 DNA: TGTGCCAGCTCACGTGGACAGGGAAACACCGGGGAGCTGTTTTTT. Variable domain in full (rest from reference TRBV18 and TRBJ2-2): NAGVMQNPRHLVRRRGQEARLRCSPMKGHSHVYWYRQLPEEGLKFMVYLQKENIIDESGMPKERFSAEFPKEGPSILRIQQVVRGDSAAYFCASSRGQGNTGELFFGEGSRLTVL.

This chain connects TRBV5-5 to TRBJ1-2; TRBD1 agrees at 8 bases. The CDR3 has 13 amino acids. Germline V gives CDR1 SGHKS, CDR2 YYEKEE (reference sequence). The V segment lost 1 base and the J segment 6 bases; nucleotides outside the gene matches: 2. CDR3 nucleotides: TGTGCCAGCAGCTTGTGGGACAGGAATGGCTACACCTTC. Translating it yields CASSLWDRNGYTF.

The chain couples TRBV2 to TRBJ2-2; D unclear. Trimming cost V 5 bases and J 1 base, with 8 bases left between them. The CDR3 spans 14 residues. CDR1 SNHLY and CDR2 FYNNEI come from the germline V gene. Here the CDR3 DNA reads TGTGCCAGCAGTATACCCGGGAACACCGGGGAGCTGTTTTTT. Encoded protein: CASSIPGNTGELFF.

The chain combines TRBV5-1 with TRBJ1-2, with a possible D match to TRBD1 (5 bases). This CDR3 has 13 amino acids. Trimming removed 1 base at V and 7 bases at J, with 11 bases between. The germline V gene has CDR1 SGHRS and CDR2 YFSETQ. This CDR3 is CASSLSGWLGYTF. The CDR3 nucleotides read TGCGCCAGCAGCTTGTCAGGGTGGCTTGGCTACACCTTC.

The chain carries TRBV7-2 and TRBJ1-3; D possibly corresponds to TRBD1 (5 bases). Trimming pared 5 bases from V and 4 bases from J, leaving 12 bases between. CDR3 length equals 14 residues. In germline, CDR1 is SGHTA, CDR2 FQGNSA. CDR3 residues: CASSPGAGGNTIYF. CDR3 bases: TGTGCCAGCAGCCCCGGGGCAGGGGGAAACACCATATATTTT.

This rearrangement joins TRBV5-6 to TRBJ2-3; 8 bases fit TRBD2. Looked up from germline, CDR1 is SGHDT and CDR2 is YYEEEE. With V trimmed by 0 bases and J by 6 bases, 6 bases remained unmatched. CDR3 length equals 15 residues. The CDR3, as DNA: TGTGCCAGCAGCTTGGGAGCGGGAGTTGCCGATACGCAGTATTTT. The encoded protein is CASSLGAGVADTQYF.

This chain connects TRBV5-4 to TRBJ1-6, with 8 bases lining up with TRBD1. J gave up 7 bases and V 4 bases, and 7 bases lay outside the gene matches. This CDR3 comprises 15 residues. Germline V gene sequence: CDR1 SGHNT, CDR2 YYREEE (reference sequence). The CDR3, as DNA: TGTGCCAGCAGCCTAGGGACAGGAAGGAATTCACCCCTCCACTTT. Translation: CASSLGTGRNSPLHF.

The chain recombines TRBV21-1 with TRBJ1-5; TRBD1, the table's D call, lacks a check against the DNA. TRBV21-1 is deemed a pseudogene. This CDR3 has 19 amino acids. CDR3 region: CASSKGGRAIQNWGQPQHF. The DNA for the CDR3 is TGTGCCAGCAGCAAAGGTGGCAGGGCAATTCAAAACTGGGGTCAGCCCCAGCATTTT.

The chain joins TRBV7-9 to TRBJ2-1; 9 bases match TRBD1. Germline V lookup: CDR1 SEHNR, CDR2 FQNEAQ (reference sequence). The CDR3 is 15 amino acids. The ends lost 8 bases at V and 7 bases at J; junction bases unmatched: 12. The DNA for the CDR3 is TGTGCCAGCGCCCCGAGGACAGGGGCAGGGAATGAGCAGTTCTTC. Protein product: CASAPRTGAGNEQFF.

The chain has TRBV4-2 and TRBJ2-5, with 14 bases lining up with TRBD2. Trimming took 8 bases from V and 0 from J; bases not matched to a gene: 2. The length of the CDR3 is 15 residues. Germline lookup yields CDR1 LGHNA and CDR2 YNFKEQ. The CDR3 bases are TGTGCCAGCGGGACTAGCGGGGGTGACCAAGAGACCCAGTACTTC. Amino acids: CASGTSGGDQETQYF.

The CDR3 nucleotides are TGTGCCAGCAGTTTAGTACGGGGTGAGCAGTTCTTC. Translated, it gives CASSLVRGEQFF. The V gene is TRBV27, the J gene TRBJ2-1; D perhaps matches TRBD2 (5 bases). Germline values: CDR1 MNHEY, CDR2 SMNVEV (reference sequence). V was clipped by 2 bases and J by 9 bases, with 8 bases between them. The CDR3 covers 12 residues.

The V call is TRBV6-6, the J call TRBJ1-3; perhaps TRBD1 as D (5 bases). There are 13 residues in the CDR3. Germline V gene sequence: CDR1 MNHNY, CDR2 SVGAGI (reference sequence). V was shortened by 6 bases and J by 6 bases, with 12 bases between the two germline ends. The CDR3 region is CASSRGGENTIYF. For the CDR3, the DNA is TGTGCCAGCAGCCGTGGGGGTGAAAACACCATATATTTT.

The V and J genes are TRBV19 and TRBJ1-4; 7 bases fit TRBD1. CDR1 and CDR2 from the germline V gene are LNHDA and SQIVND (reference sequence). The CDR3 length is 13 residues. The J segment lost 8 bases and the V segment lost 4 bases, leaving 4 bases of the junction unmatched. Here the CDR3 reads CASSRGQLEKLFF. In nucleotides, the CDR3 is TGTGCCAGTAGTAGGGGACAGTTAGAAAAACTGTTTTTT.

On this clone: Distinct nucleotide sequences in the sample also encode this CDR3. The chain joins TRBV3-1 (or the pseudogene TRBV3-2) to TRBJ2-7; D is ambiguous. Germline V gives CDR1 LGHDT, CDR2 YNNKEL (reference sequence). The V gene lost 1 base and the J gene lost 4 bases, with 2 bases spanning the gap. The CDR3 is made up of 11 amino acids. In nucleotides, the CDR3 is TGTGCCAGCAGCCAAGCGTACGAGCAGTACTTC. Its translation is CASSQAYEQYF.

The genes are TRBV18 and TRBJ2-3; 7 bases match TRBD1. CDR1 and CDR2 (germline): KGHSH, LQKENI. The CDR3 is 14 residues long. J lost 2 bases, V lost 6 bases, and 5 bases had no gene match. CDR3 coding DNA: TGTGCCAGCTCCACGACAGGGAACACAGATACGCAGTATTTT. Its protein product is CASSTTGNTDTQYF.

V usage is TRBV9 and J usage is TRBJ2-7, with 7 bases that match TRBD1. The CDR3 extends over 14 amino acids. Germline V gene sequence: CDR1 SGDLS, CDR2 YYNGEE. Germline trimming cut 0 bases from V and 2 bases from J; bases unmatched to any gene: 2. CDR3 in amino acids: CASSVGGQPYEQYF. The CDR3 DNA reads as TGTGCCAGCAGCGTAGGGGGACAGCCCTACGAGCAGTACTTC.

V usage is TRBV11-3 and J usage is TRBJ2-5, with 7 bases matching TRBD1. V gave up 5 bases and J gave up 3 bases; unmatched junction bases: 9. In germline, CDR1 is SGHNT, CDR2 YENEEA. This CDR3 comprises 15 residues. This chain's CDR3 is CASSPGRGWEETQYF. The CDR3 bases are TGTGCCAGCAGCCCGGGCAGGGGGTGGGAAGAGACCCAGTACTTC.

This clone was observed many times. This chain connects TRBV30 to TRBJ1-1; D is possibly TRBD1 (6 bases). The CDR3 sequence is 13 residues long. CDR1 GTSNPN and CDR2 SVGIG come from the germline V gene (reference sequence). V was cut by 1 base and J by 5 bases, with 11 bases left in between. CDR3 DNA sequence: TGTGCCTGGAGTGCCGACCAGGGGACTGAAGCTTTCTTT. Translating gives CAWSADQGTEAFF.

As to this clone: The sample holds other DNA sequences that translate to the same CDR3. The J gene is TRBJ1-6, the V gene TRBV5-1; weak D call: TRBD1 (5 bases). Germline V lookup: CDR1 SGHRS, CDR2 YFSETQ. V was shortened by 4 bases and J by 4 bases, with 9 bases between the two germline ends. The length of the CDR3 is 14 residues. Here the CDR3 reads CASSPGQYNSPLHF. The DNA for the CDR3 is TGCGCCAGCAGCCCTGGACAATATAATTCACCCCTCCACTTT.

The rearrangement uses TRBV7-2 and TRBJ2-5; no clear D gene. This CDR3 comprises 12 residues. Trimming removed 8 bases from V and 1 base from J, with 8 bases in between. Per the germline V gene, CDR1 is SGHTA and CDR2 is FQGNSA. The CDR3 DNA sequence: TGTGCCAGCCAACGGGTCCAAGAGACCCAGTACTTC. Translation: CASQRVQETQYF.

The rearrangement uses TRBV10-3 and TRBJ2-7; perhaps TRBD1 as D (7 bases). The CDR3 extends over 13 amino acids. Germline lookup yields CDR1 ENHRY and CDR2 SYGVKD. V lost 10 bases to trimming and J lost 2 bases, with 15 bases between them. CDR3 protein: CASGTATPYEQYF. The DNA for the CDR3 is TGTGCCAGCGGGACAGCTACCCCCTACGAGCAGTACTTC.

The chain joins TRBV18 to TRBJ2-2; tentatively, D is TRBD1 (6 bases). CDR3 length: 14 amino acids. Germline CDR1 and CDR2: KGHSH and LQKENI. Trimming removed 5 bases at V and 5 bases at J, with 12 bases between. The CDR3 protein is CASSVGTGTGELFF. DNA of the CDR3: TGTGCCAGCTCAGTAGGCACAGGGACCGGGGAGCTGTTTTTT.

With regard to this clone: Different DNA sequences within this sample yield the same CDR3. The rearrangement joins TRBV19 to TRBJ1-2; D unresolved. CDR3 length: 13 amino acids. Germline CDR1 and CDR2: LNHDA and SQIVND (reference sequence). Trimming cost V 1 base and J 6 bases, with 9 bases left between them. CDR3 bases: TGTGCCAGTAGTATAGCGGGCAGGAATGGCTACACCTTC. Translation gives CASSIAGRNGYTF.